The next 18 T cell receptor beta chains were all read from a single sample in a study of cytomegalovirus exposure and HLA in healthy donors. PCR employed 60 Vbeta and 13 Jbeta primers. Here immunoSEQ multiplex PCR was the method, and the copy in TCRdb shows in-frame clones only, minus some. Of 120,000 to 150,000 clones listed, 55% to 80% are singletons. The sample comprised PBMCs. The receptors were gathered from a human donor in good health.

The chain joins TRBV6-6 to TRBJ1-1; D gene ambiguous. With 2 bases removed from V and 6 bases from J, the gap between germline ends came to 10 bases. There are 13 residues in the CDR3. Germline CDR1 is MNHNY and CDR2 is SVGAGI (reference sequence). The CDR3 protein is CASSYMGRAEAFF. The CDR3, as DNA: TGTGCCAGCAGTTACATGGGGAGGGCTGAAGCTTTCTTT.

This sequence joins TRBV20-1 and TRBJ2-7; perhaps TRBD1 as D (5 bases). Germline V gene data show CDR1 as DFQATT and CDR2 as SNEGSKA (reference sequence). The ends were cut back, 5 bases at V and 4 bases at J, with 9 bases in the middle. This CDR3 spans 11 amino acids. CDR3 in amino acids: CSASTVYEQYF. CDR3 nucleotide sequence: TGCAGTGCTTCGACAGTGTACGAGCAGTACTTC.

This clone was seen only once. The V call is TRBV7-9, the J call TRBJ2-3; TRBD2 agrees at 11 bases. V lost 6 bases and J lost 8; bases outside the gene matches: 7. The CDR3 spans 14 residues. In germline, CDR1 is SEHNR, CDR2 FQNEAQ (reference sequence). The CDR3 DNA reads TGTGCCAGCAGACTAGCGGGAGAGGCTAGTACGCAGTATTTT. Amino acid sequence: CASRLAGEASTQYF.

This clone was observed a few times. This chain connects TRBV28 to TRBJ1-5; D call uncertain. The CDR3 is 13 residues long. Germline V gene data show CDR1 as MDHEN and CDR2 as SYDVKM. Trimming left V 3 bases short and J 4 bases short, with 7 bases between. The CDR3 DNA reads TGTGCCAGCAGTTTTGGGCAGAATCAGCCCCAGCATTTT. This gives the protein CASSFGQNQPQHF.

This clone is a singleton in its sample. The chain joins TRBV5-1 to TRBJ2-2; TRBD1 matches at 9 bases. Germline assignment: CDR1 SGHRS and CDR2 YFSETQ. J was trimmed by 7 bases and V by 4 bases; bases with no gene match: 5. The CDR3 consists of 14 residues. The CDR3 sequence is CASSATGGGGELFF. CDR3 nucleotide sequence: TGCGCCAGCAGCGCCACAGGGGGCGGCGGGGAGCTGTTTTTT.

The chain combines TRBV18 with TRBJ1-3; no clear D. The CDR3 totals 15 residues. V dropped 3 bases and J dropped 1 base, with 10 bases sitting between them. CDR1 and CDR2 from the germline V gene are KGHSH and LQKENI. The CDR3 DNA is TGTGCCAGCTCACCCGAAATTAGTTCTGGAAACACCATATATTTT. This encodes CASSPEISSGNTIYF.

This clone was seen a few times. The J gene is TRBJ2-7, the V gene TRBV18; 7 bases fit TRBD2. This CDR3 has 15 amino acids. CDR1 and CDR2 (germline): KGHSH, LQKENI. The trim removed 3 bases at V and 2 bases at J, leaving 7 bases unmatched. The CDR3 sequence is CASSPPSSGAYEQYF. The CDR3 region has the DNA TGTGCCAGCTCACCCCCATCCAGCGGGGCCTACGAGCAGTACTTC.

In its sample, this clone was seen once. The V call is TRBV11-1, the J call TRBJ2-5, with D unresolved. The germline V and J ends were trimmed by 0 bases and 7 bases, with 6 bases remaining between them. From germline, CDR1 is SGHAT and CDR2 FQDESV (reference sequence). The CDR3 spans 12 residues. This chain's CDR3 is CASSLAGGTQYF. CDR3 in DNA: TGTGCCAGCAGCTTAGCCGGTGGGACCCAGTACTTC. Combining the CDR3 with reference TRBV11-1 and TRBJ2-5 gives the whole variable domain EAEVAQSPRYKITEKSQAVAFWCDPISGHATLYWYRQILGQGPELLVQFQDESVVDDSQLPKDRFSAERLKGVDSTLKIQPAELGDSAMYLCASSLAGGTQYFGPGTRLLVL.

The genes are TRBV19 and TRBJ1-1; 7 bases agree with TRBD1. V dropped 5 bases and J dropped 4; count of bases not matched to a gene: 7. Looked up from germline, CDR1 is LNHDA and CDR2 is SQIVND (reference sequence). The CDR3 consists of 14 residues. This CDR3 is CASSAATGVTEAFF. CDR3 DNA: TGTGCCAGTAGTGCCGCAACAGGGGTCACTGAAGCTTTCTTT.

The CDR3 loop is CASSNYGNQPQHF. The CDR3 DNA reads TGTGCCAGCAGTAATTACGGTAATCAGCCCCAGCATTTT. This sequence joins TRBV27 and TRBJ1-5; D is uncertain. Trimming cost V 5 bases and J 4 bases, with 9 bases left between them. This CDR3 region has 13 residues. The V gene's germline CDR1 is MNHEY and CDR2 SMNVEV (reference sequence).

The genes are TRBV28 and TRBJ2-5; D may be TRBD1 (6 bases). Germline loops: CDR1 MDHEN, CDR2 SYDVKM. V lost 3 bases to trimming and J lost 0 bases, with 11 bases between them. The CDR3 sequence is 15 residues long. The CDR3 reads CASSLAAGDQETQYF. CDR3 nucleotide sequence: TGTGCCAGCAGTTTGGCGGCAGGGGACCAAGAGACCCAGTACTTC.

This chain links TRBV2 with TRBJ2-3, with 9 bases aligning to TRBD2. Germline V gene sequence: CDR1 SNHLY, CDR2 FYNNEI. The CDR3 covers 13 residues. Unmatched junction bases numbered 5, after V lost 8 bases and J lost 5 bases. CDR3 in DNA: TGTGCCAGCGGCGGGGGGGAAGGAGATACGCAGTATTTT. It specifies CASGGGEGDTQYF.

This clone was recorded a few times. CDR3 in amino acids: CASTRPKGANTEAFF. The CDR3 DNA reads as TGTGCCAGTACACGTCCGAAAGGGGCGAACACTGAAGCTTTCTTT. This sequence joins TRBV19 and TRBJ1-1; D might be TRBD1 (5 bases). The CDR3 length is 15 residues. Between the trimmed V and J ends, which lost 7 bases and 1 base, there was a span of 16 bases. CDR1 is LNHDA, CDR2 SQIVND, per germline (reference sequence).

The V gene is TRBV5-4, the J gene TRBJ1-1, with 7 bases lining up with TRBD1. CDR1 is SGHNT, CDR2 YYREEE, per germline (reference sequence). The CDR3 loop spans 13 amino acids. The junction had 11 bases not matched to a gene; V was cut back by 4 bases and J by 11 bases. DNA of the CDR3: TGTGCCAGCAGCCCGGACAGGCGAGAAGGGGCTTTCTTT. Its translation: CASSPDRREGAFF.

Only a few counts were recorded for this clone. V usage is TRBV14 and J usage is TRBJ2-5; the D gene is possibly TRBD2 (6 bases). Germline loops: CDR1 SGHDN, CDR2 FVKESK. V shed 4 bases and J shed 0 bases, with 12 bases lying between them. This CDR3 comprises 15 residues. The CDR3 region has the DNA TGTGCCAGCAGCCCTGACGGGGGAGACCAAGAGACCCAGTACTTC. This encodes CASSPDGGDQETQYF.

The rearrangement uses TRBV6-5 and TRBJ2-2; TRBD1 agrees at 10 bases. The CDR3 spans 13 residues. The germline V gene has CDR1 MNHEY and CDR2 SVGAGI. The V gene end was trimmed by 8 bases and the J gene end by 7 bases; junction bases not matched to a gene: 4. This CDR3 is CASGTGVFGELFF. For the CDR3, the DNA is TGTGCCAGCGGGACAGGGGTTTTCGGGGAGCTGTTTTTT.

The gene calls are TRBV9 and TRBJ1-3; D may be TRBD1 (6 bases). V was shortened by 3 bases and J by 3 bases, with 13 bases between the two germline ends. The CDR3 is made up of 15 amino acids. Germline values: CDR1 SGDLS, CDR2 YYNGEE. The CDR3 nucleotides are TGTGCCAGCAGCGCGGACAGATCTTTTGGAAACACCATATATTTT. Residues: CASSADRSFGNTIYF.

The chain combines TRBV18 with TRBJ1-1, with D possibly being TRBD1 (5 bases). The V end was cut by 3 bases, the J end by 2 bases, with 16 bases between. Per germline, CDR1 KGHSH and CDR2 LQKENI. This CDR3 contains 16 residues. The CDR3 DNA sequence: TGTGCCAGCTCACCGCGGGGTTCGGGGACTAACACTGAAGCTTTCTTT. Protein sequence: CASSPRGSGTNTEAFF.